The following is a TCR beta chain sequence with its context. Its antigen is not identified. The junction differs from germline at one of its ends, possibly a read error. This sample was included in a study of T cell repertoires in cytomegalovirus infection. TCRdb itself ran the reads through MiXCR, one entry per CDR3 protein. The table includes 680,000 or so distinct CDR3 sequences, roughly a third detected once. This CDR3 spans 15 amino acids. Germline CDR1 and CDR2: WSHSY and SAAADI. The V call is TRBV10-2, the J call TRBJ2-5; D call uncertain. The sequence came from a human donor in good health (CMV status not recorded). Some clones in this sample may be carry-over from other donors' samples. The material was cultured PBMCs, obtained from culture after CMV antigen stimulation. CDR3 loop: CATSRPPVSTETQYF. As DNA, the CDR3 is TGCGCCACCAGTAGACCCCCTGTGAGCACGGAGACCCAGTACTTC.